This entry lists 27 T cell receptor beta chains sequenced from one sample in a study of shared clonotypes between healthy human individuals. Clones were sequenced by immunoSEQ multiplex PCR, and TCRdb holds only the in-frame ones, with some missing. The table records some 470,000 clones, about three quarters of them present only once. The sample was PBMCs. The receptor set was obtained from a woman aged 40 to 49 in good health. Some clones in this sample may be carry-over from other donors' samples.

This clone was seen just once. The chain couples TRBV2 to TRBJ2-7; 8 nucleotides match TRBD2. The germline CDR1 and CDR2 sequences are SNHLY and FYNNEI. The CDR3 has 13 amino acids. V lost 8 bases, J lost 4 bases, and 7 bases stayed unmatched. CDR3 region: CASVSGSSYEQYF. In DNA, the CDR3 is TGTGCCAGCGTAAGCGGGAGTTCATACGAGCAGTACTTC.

The gene calls are TRBV2 and TRBJ2-2, with D maybe TRBD1 (6 bases). Germline V lookup: CDR1 SNHLY, CDR2 FYNNEI. This CDR3 spans 12 amino acids. Trimming cost V 11 bases and J 7 bases, with 14 bases left between them. CDR3 amino acids: CAGAGDGGELFF. In DNA form, the CDR3 reads TGTGCCGGCGCAGGGGACGGCGGGGAGCTGTTTTTT.

This chain uses TRBV28 with TRBJ2-7; 8 bases agree with TRBD2. The CDR3 covers 14 residues. Germline V lookup: CDR1 MDHEN, CDR2 SYDVKM. V dropped 6 bases and J dropped 9; count of bases not matched to a gene: 13. The CDR3 region is CASRSSGSSEGQYF. The CDR3 coding sequence is TGTGCCAGCAGATCCAGCGGGAGTTCGGAGGGGCAGTACTTC.

V is TRBV5-6 and J is TRBJ2-7; TRBD1 matches at 9 bases. V shed 2 bases and J 3 bases; nucleotides not matched to a gene: 6. From germline, CDR1 is SGHDT and CDR2 YYEEEE. CDR3 length: 15 amino acids. Written as DNA, the CDR3 is TGTGCCAGCAGCTTCTCGGGACAGGGCATCTACGAGCAGTACTTC. Its protein product is CASSFSGQGIYEQYF.

The gene calls are TRBV19 and TRBJ1-1, with D uncertain. The CDR3 covers 13 residues. With 5 bases removed from V and 1 base from J, the gap between germline ends came to 8 bases. CDR1 LNHDA and CDR2 SQIVND come from the germline V gene (reference sequence). DNA for the CDR3: TGTGCCAGTAGTCTCCTTGGGAACACTGAAGCTTTCTTT. Its protein product is CASSLLGNTEAFF.

The chain carries TRBV27 and TRBJ1-5, with 8 bases lining up with TRBD1. Germline CDR1 reads MNHEY; CDR2 reads SMNVEV (reference sequence). V shed 3 bases, J shed 9 bases, and the junction held 16 bases outside the gene matches. This CDR3 has 17 residues. The CDR3 reads CASSFGQGAMGDLPQHF. The CDR3 bases are TGTGCCAGCAGTTTTGGGCAGGGGGCGATGGGTGATCTGCCCCAGCATTTT.

The genes are TRBV7-3 and TRBJ2-2, with D possibly TRBD2 on 6 matching bases. The V and J ends lost 3 bases and 0 bases respectively, with 8 bases between them. Germline V gives CDR1 SGHTA, CDR2 FQGTGA. The CDR3 runs to 15 residues. In nucleotides, the CDR3 is TGTGCCAGCAGCTTCGGCGGGACGAACACCGGGGAGCTGTTTTTT. Translated: CASSFGGTNTGELFF. Using reference TRBV7-3 and TRBJ2-2 for the parts outside the CDR3, the full variable domain is GAGVSQTPSNKVTEKGKYVELRCDPISGHTALYWYRQSLGQGPEFLIYFQGTGAADDSGLPNDRFFAVRPEGSVSTLKIQRTERGDSAVYLCASSFGGTNTGELFFGEGSRLTVL.

V and J are TRBV6-5 and TRBJ1-5; 7 bases align to TRBD1. CDR3 size: 14 residues. Germline trimming cut 6 bases from V and 3 bases from J; bases unmatched to any gene: 5. In germline, CDR1 is MNHEY, CDR2 SVGAGI. The CDR3 spells CASSDRASNQPQHF. CDR3 sequence (DNA): TGTGCCAGCAGCGACAGGGCTTCCAATCAGCCCCAGCATTTT.

The chain combines TRBV18 with TRBJ2-2, with no clear D. The CDR3 runs to 14 residues. Germline CDR1 KGHSH, CDR2 LQKENI. The V and J ends lost 2 bases and 5 bases respectively, with 9 bases between them. This chain's CDR3 is CASSPSIRTGELFF. CDR3 coding DNA: TGTGCCAGCTCACCAAGCATCCGAACCGGGGAGCTGTTTTTT.

This clone was seen at least ten times. The chain recombines TRBV7-2 with TRBJ2-3, with 11 bases matching TRBD2. This CDR3 region has 19 residues. V gave up 1 base and J gave up 1 base; unmatched junction bases: 10. Germline V gene data show CDR1 as SGHTA and CDR2 as FQGNSA. For the CDR3, the DNA is TGTGCCAGCAGCTTAGTGGGCCTAGCGGGAGGTATGGGCACAGATACGCAGTATTTT. The encoded protein is CASSLVGLAGGMGTDTQYF.

The chain couples TRBV5-1 to TRBJ2-2; the D gene is possibly TRBD1 (6 bases). The germline gives CDR1 SGHRS, CDR2 YFSETQ. V lost 3 bases, J lost 3 bases, and 15 bases lay in between. The CDR3 has 16 residues. The CDR3 sequence is CASSSGGQRYTGELFF. Here the CDR3 DNA reads TGCGCCAGCAGCTCTGGGGGCCAGCGGTACACCGGGGAGCTGTTTTTT.

The gene calls are TRBV7-2 and TRBJ2-7; 8 nucleotides agree with TRBD2. Germline values: CDR1 SGHTA, CDR2 FQGNSA. This CDR3 is built from 15 residues. V lost 5 bases, J lost 5 bases, and 11 bases stayed unmatched. CDR3 sequence reads: CASSPVRGGRNEQYF. CDR3 bases: TGTGCCAGCAGCCCGGTTCGGGGGGGTAGGAACGAGCAGTACTTC.

The rearrangement joins TRBV5-4 to TRBJ2-1, with TRBD1 as a possible D gene (6 bases). Germline values: CDR1 SGHNT, CDR2 YYREEE (reference sequence). Between the trimmed V and J ends, which lost 6 bases and 3 bases, there was a span of 19 bases. CDR3 length: 16 amino acids. The CDR3, as DNA: TGTGCCAGCACGACTGAAGGGGGAGCTATCTACAATGAGCAGTTCTTC. It is translated as CASTTEGGAIYNEQFF.

This chain uses TRBV11-2 with TRBJ2-7; either TRBD1 or TRBD2 may fit D (7 bases each). The CDR3 is 15 amino acids. Trimming removed 2 bases at V and 0 bases at J, with 11 bases between. Germline V gives CDR1 SGHAT, CDR2 FQNNGV. The CDR3 loop reads CASSLSGTASYEQYF. In DNA form, the CDR3 reads TGTGCCAGCAGCTTAAGCGGGACAGCCTCCTACGAGCAGTACTTC.

This clone was detected many times. This chain joins TRBV27 and TRBJ2-5, with TRBD2 as a possible D gene (6 bases). The CDR3 consists of 15 residues. Germline CDR1 and CDR2: MNHEY and SMNVEV (reference sequence). Trimming shortened V by 6 bases and J by 9 bases, and 23 bases separated the two germline ends. Written as DNA, the CDR3 is TGTGCCAGCAGCAGGCCCGGGACGGGGGTGCGGGCCCAGTACTTC. This translates into CASSRPGTGVRAQYF.

This clone appeared many times. The chain has TRBV28 and TRBJ1-2; 8 bases agree with TRBD1. The V segment lost 7 bases and the J segment 6 bases; nucleotides outside the gene matches: 19. This CDR3 is 17 amino acids long. Germline V lookup: CDR1 MDHEN, CDR2 SYDVKM. The DNA of the CDR3 is TGTGCCAGCACTAAACAGGGGGGTCTTAGTTTTAATCATGGCTACACCTTC. Its translation is CASTKQGGLSFNHGYTF.

This chain links TRBV5-6 with TRBJ1-2; D remains unclear. CDR1 and CDR2 (germline): SGHDT, YYEEEE. The germline V and J ends were trimmed by 4 bases and 0 bases, with 13 bases remaining between them. The CDR3 loop spans 15 amino acids. CDR3 region: CASSGRKGTNYGYTF. DNA for the CDR3: TGTGCCAGCAGCGGTAGAAAGGGCACTAACTATGGCTACACCTTC.

The sample holds one count of this clone. The chain recombines TRBV6-1 with TRBJ2-1; a weak D match, TRBD2 (5 bases). Germline CDR1 reads MNHNS; CDR2 reads SASEGT. This CDR3 has 15 residues. V lost 6 bases and J 4 bases, leaving 16 bases between the germline ends. The DNA of the CDR3 is TGTGCCAGCAGCCTCGGGAACCTGGGGTACAATGAGCAGTTCTTC. Translation: CASSLGNLGYNEQFF.

The J gene is TRBJ2-3, the V gene TRBV28, with 8 bases aligning to TRBD2. V lost 4 bases, J lost 2 bases, and 17 bases stayed unmatched. This CDR3 contains 19 residues. Germline V gives CDR1 MDHEN, CDR2 SYDVKM. The CDR3 sequence: CASSSSIPIAGIHTDTQYF. The CDR3, as DNA: TGTGCCAGCAGTTCCTCGATCCCAATAGCGGGAATTCACACAGATACGCAGTATTTT.

The J gene is TRBJ1-1, the V gene TRBV19; D uncertain. The CDR3 consists of 16 residues. Germline CDR1 reads LNHDA; CDR2 reads SQIVND (reference sequence). Between the trimmed V and J ends, which lost 4 bases and 1 base, there was a span of 16 bases. The CDR3 region has the DNA TGTGCCAGTAGTACTATGCAGAGTAGCGAGAACACTGAAGCTTTCTTT. As protein: CASSTMQSSENTEAFF.

This clone was seen more than once but under ten times. This same CDR3 is encoded by further DNA sequences in the sample. This chain links TRBV10-3 with TRBJ1-1, with D unclear. Germline lookup yields CDR1 ENHRY and CDR2 SYGVKD. Trimming left V 0 bases short and J 4 bases short, with 15 bases between. The CDR3 has 16 residues. The CDR3 coding sequence is TGTGCCATCAGTGAGTCAAATAAGGGTGGTGGCACTGAAGCTTTCTTT. This gives the protein CAISESNKGGGTEAFF.

The rearrangement uses TRBV19 and TRBJ2-7; possible D gene TRBD2, 6 bases. Germline CDR1 reads LNHDA; CDR2 reads SQIVND (reference sequence). The CDR3 sequence is 15 residues long. Trimming took off 1 base at V and 6 bases at J, with 16 bases between the two ends. Here the CDR3 DNA reads TGTGCCAGTAGTATAGCGGTTAATCGGGGGATCGAGCAGTACTTC. As protein: CASSIAVNRGIEQYF.

The chain has TRBV7-9 and TRBJ2-7; possible D gene TRBD2, 5 bases. CDR3 length: 14 amino acids. Per the germline V gene, CDR1 is SEHNR and CDR2 is FQNEAQ (reference sequence). V lost 5 bases and J lost 0, with 11 bases in between. The CDR3 nucleotides read TGTGCCAGCAGCCCGGACTTCTCCTCCTACGAGCAGTACTTC. Its translation: CASSPDFSSYEQYF.

This rearrangement joins TRBV29-1 to TRBJ1-2, with a possible D match to TRBD1 (6 bases). The CDR3 is 13 residues long. V gave up 4 bases and J gave up 6 bases, with 15 bases separating them. Germline lookup yields CDR1 SQVTM and CDR2 ANQGSEA. CDR3 DNA: TGCAGCGTTGCGCGGGAAGGGGGGCATGGCTACACCTTC. It encodes CSVAREGGHGYTF. Together with reference TRBV29-1 and TRBJ1-2, the CDR3 gives the full variable domain: SAVISQKPSRDICQRGTSLTIQCQVDSQVTMMFWYRQQPGQSLTLIATANQGSEATYESGFVIDKFPISRPNLTFSTLTVSNMSPEDSSIYLCSVAREGGHGYTFGSGTRLTVV.

The rearrangement links TRBV5-1 to TRBJ2-7; 10 nucleotides agree with TRBD1. The germline V gene encodes CDR1 SGHRS and CDR2 YFSETQ. With V trimmed by 4 bases and J by 6 bases, 10 bases remained unmatched. The CDR3 covers 15 residues. CDR3 DNA: TGCGCCAGCAGCCAGGACGGGGACAGGGGAGGCGAGCAGTACTTC. Amino acids: CASSQDGDRGGEQYF.

The gene calls are TRBV5-1 and TRBJ1-1, with 7 bases aligning to TRBD1. The CDR3 length is 15 residues. Trimming cost V 0 bases and J 4 bases; bases outside gene matches: 6. Germline lookup yields CDR1 SGHRS and CDR2 YFSETQ. The DNA for the CDR3 is TGCGCCAGCAGCTTGGCGAGGGGGCTGGGCACTGAAGCTTTCTTT. As protein: CASSLARGLGTEAFF. The full variable domain, rest sourced from reference TRBV5-1 and TRBJ1-1, is KAGVTQTPRYLIKTRGQQVTLSCSPISGHRSVSWYQQTPGQGLQFLFEYFSETQRNKGNFPGRFSGRQFSNSRSEMNVSTLELGDSALYLCASSLARGLGTEAFFGQGTRLTVV.

This clone came up a few times. The V gene is TRBV29-1, the J gene TRBJ2-2; 7 positions match TRBD1. V lost 4 bases and J lost 4; bases outside the gene matches: 3. CDR1 is SQVTM, CDR2 ANQGSEA, per germline. CDR3 length: 13 residues. The CDR3 reads CSVVGQITGELFF. Written as DNA, the CDR3 is TGCAGCGTTGTGGGACAGATCACCGGGGAGCTGTTTTTT.